The 25 T cell receptor beta chains in this list originate from one sample, sequenced in a study of identical twins. One entry per CDR3 protein, called by TCRdb with MiXCR from the 5' RACE reads. The table records about 920,000 distinct CDR3 sequences, 9% to 15% of them present only once. This same sample was also taken into another study, of yellow fever vaccine responses in identical twins.

The sequencing input was PBMCs. The receptors stem from a woman under 30 in good health.

The genes are TRBV18 and TRBJ2-3; 8 bases agree with TRBD2. Germline CDR1 KGHSH, CDR2 LQKENI. V was clipped by 0 bases and J by 2 bases; unmatched bases: 4. The CDR3 covers 16 residues. DNA of the CDR3: TGTGCCAGCTCACCACCCGGGAGGGGAATCACAGATACGCAGTATTTT. Translation gives CASSPPGRGITDTQYF.

The sample holds many counts of this clonotype. The V gene is TRBV25-1, the J gene TRBJ1-2; D remains ambiguous. Germline V gene data show CDR1 as MGHDK and CDR2 as SYGVNS. The CDR3 runs to 11 residues. V lost 5 bases to trimming and J lost 6 bases, with 7 bases between them. The DNA of the CDR3 is TGTGCCAGCAGTTATATCGATGGCTACACCTTC. This codes for CASSYIDGYTF.

The chain combines TRBV12-5 with TRBJ2-1, with a tentative D call TRBD2 (6 bases). The CDR3 is made up of 14 amino acids. Trimming shortened V by 6 bases and J by 4 bases, and 13 bases separated the two germline ends. Germline V gene data show CDR1 as LGHNT and CDR2 as FRNRAP. CDR3 DNA sequence: TGTGCTAGTGGCCGGGAGAGTGCGTACAATGAGCAGTTCTTC. The encoded protein is CASGRESAYNEQFF.

This clonotype was observed a handful of times. The CDR3: CSVKENTEAFF. In nucleotides, the CDR3 is TGCAGCGTGAAAGAGAACACTGAAGCTTTCTTT. The chain combines TRBV29-1 with TRBJ1-1, with D uncertain. Trimming took off 6 bases at V and 1 base at J, with 6 bases between the two ends. CDR1 is SQVTM, CDR2 ANQGSEA, per germline. The CDR3 is 11 residues long.

CDR3 sequence reads: CASGGQSNEQFF. DNA of the CDR3: TGTGCCAGCGGGGGGCAGAGCAATGAGCAGTTCTTC. The chain is built from TRBV28 and TRBJ2-1; perhaps D is TRBD1 or TRBD2 (6 bases each). The V and J ends lost 8 bases and 6 bases respectively, with 11 bases between them. CDR1 and CDR2 from the germline V gene are MDHEN and SYDVKM. This CDR3 contains 12 residues.

The gene calls are TRBV11-2 and TRBJ2-7; D is possibly TRBD1 (6 bases). The CDR3 runs 17 residues. Trimming took off 5 bases at V and 7 bases at J, with 27 bases between the two ends. The germline gives CDR1 SGHAT, CDR2 FQNNGV. CDR3 sequence: CASSQRTSLGGKGEQYV. CDR3 nucleotide sequence: TGTGCCAGCAGCCAACGTACCTCATTAGGGGGAAAGGGGGAGCAGTACGTC.

In regard to this clonotype: The conserved closing phenylalanine or tryptophan is absent in this CDR3, likely reflecting a read error. V is TRBV7-8 and J is TRBJ2-1; tentatively, D is TRBD1 or TRBD2 (5 bases each). Looked up from germline, CDR1 is SGHVS and CDR2 is FQNEAQ. V lost 1 base and J lost 4, with 11 bases in between. The CDR3 contains 15 residues. CDR3 region: CASSLVTGPYNEQFS. In DNA form, the CDR3 reads TGTGCCAGCAGCTTAGTAACGGGACCTTACAATGAGCAGTTCTCC.

A few counts support this clonotype. The chain joins TRBV28 to TRBJ2-7; D may correspond to TRBD1 or TRBD2 (5 bases each). The V gene lost 6 bases and the J gene lost 0 bases, with 12 bases spanning the gap. From germline, CDR1 is MDHEN and CDR2 SYDVKM. This CDR3 has 14 residues. The CDR3 nucleotides are TGTGCCAGCAGGACCCCAGGGAGCTCCTACGAGCAGTACTTC. Protein sequence: CASRTPGSSYEQYF.

This clonotype was recorded many times. This chain connects TRBV3-1 to TRBJ2-4; 7 bases fit TRBD1. The V gene end was trimmed by 0 bases and the J gene end by 4 bases; junction bases not matched to a gene: 0. CDR1 is LGHDT, CDR2 YNNKEL, per germline (reference sequence). The CDR3 loop spans 14 amino acids. The CDR3 spells CASSQEDRKNIQYF. Written as DNA, the CDR3 is TGTGCCAGCAGCCAAGAGGACAGGAAAAACATTCAGTACTTC.

The V call is TRBV4-1, the J call TRBJ2-3; TRBD2 matches at 13 bases. This CDR3 is built from 16 residues. Germline trimming cut 4 bases from V and 7 bases from J; bases unmatched to any gene: 8. Germline-derived CDR1 and CDR2 are MGHRA and YSYEKL. For the CDR3, the DNA is TGCGCCAGCAGCCCGTGGACTAGCGGGAGTACTAATACGCAGTATTTT. It is translated as CASSPWTSGSTNTQYF.

The chain links TRBV20-1 to TRBJ2-1; D is uncertain. Germline CDR1 DFQATT, CDR2 SNEGSKA (reference sequence). This CDR3 contains 14 residues. Between the trimmed V and J ends, which lost 6 bases and 3 bases, there was a span of 15 bases. The CDR3: CSAQGPENYNEQFF. Written as DNA, the CDR3 is TGCAGTGCCCAAGGGCCAGAGAACTACAATGAGCAGTTCTTC.

The chain has TRBV12-5 and TRBJ1-1; the match to TRBD1 covers 7 bases. Germline V lookup: CDR1 LGHNT, CDR2 FRNRAP. Trimming took 1 base from V and 0 from J; bases not matched to a gene: 2. The length of the CDR3 is 15 residues. CDR3 sequence: CASGLGQGVNTEAFF. The CDR3, as DNA: TGTGCTAGTGGTTTGGGGCAGGGGGTGAACACTGAAGCTTTCTTT. Drawing the rest from reference TRBV12-5 and TRBJ1-1, the complete variable domain is DARVTQTPRHKVTEMGQEVTMRCQPILGHNTVFWYRQTMMQGLELLAYFRNRAPLDDSGMPKDRFSAEMPDATLATLKIQPSEPRDSAVYFCASGLGQGVNTEAFFGQGTRLTVV.

This clonotype was recorded at least ten times. The chain has TRBV12-3 or TRBV12-4 and TRBJ2-1; perhaps TRBD2 as D (5 bases). V was cut by 2 bases and J by 5 bases, with 13 bases left in between. There are 15 residues in the CDR3. This CDR3 reads CASSLREGQDNEQFF. The CDR3 nucleotides read TGTGCCAGCAGTTTAAGAGAGGGCCAGGACAATGAGCAGTTCTTC.

This clonotype was seen at least ten times. The chain links TRBV3-1 to TRBJ1-2; the D is unclear. The CDR3 consists of 15 residues. Trimming shortened V by 5 bases and J by 4 bases, and 17 bases separated the two germline ends. Germline values: CDR1 LGHDT, CDR2 YNNKEL (reference sequence). For the CDR3, the DNA is TGTGCCAGCAGCTACAACAAGGGATCAATCTATGGCTACACCTTC. Amino acid sequence: CASSYNKGSIYGYTF.

The chain joins TRBV20-1 to TRBJ1-2, with a weak D call TRBD1 (5 bases). The V gene's germline CDR1 is DFQATT and CDR2 SNEGSKA (reference sequence). The CDR3 covers 16 residues. The germline V and J ends were trimmed by 4 bases and 4 bases, with 22 bases remaining between them. This CDR3 is CSAKRSAGPGPYGYTF. In DNA form, the CDR3 reads TGCAGTGCTAAGAGGTCGGCTGGGCCAGGGCCCTATGGCTACACCTTC.

A few counts support this clonotype. The chain is built from TRBV12-3 or TRBV12-4 and TRBJ1-5; D unclear. CDR3 length equals 16 residues. Trimming removed 3 bases from V and 4 bases from J, with 16 bases in between. For the CDR3, the DNA is TGTGCCAGCAGTTTCTCCGGTATGAGTGATAATCAGCCCCAGCATTTT. Amino acids: CASSFSGMSDNQPQHF.

This clonotype showed up many times. The CDR3 DNA reads as TGCGCCAGCAGCCAAACGGACAGGGTAGGCACAGATACGCAGTATTTT. Encoded protein: CASSQTDRVGTDTQYF. The V call is TRBV5-1, the J call TRBJ2-3, with 8 bases identical to TRBD1. With V trimmed by 4 bases and J by 1 base, 8 bases remained unmatched. Germline V gene sequence: CDR1 SGHRS, CDR2 YFSETQ. CDR3 length equals 16 residues.

In its sample, this clonotype was seen many times. This chain uses TRBV5-1 with TRBJ1-2, with D perhaps TRBD1 (6 bases). Trimming pared 7 bases from V and 6 bases from J, leaving 13 bases between. This CDR3 region has 12 residues. Germline V gene sequence: CDR1 SGHRS, CDR2 YFSETQ. CDR3 loop: CASGKGVHGYTF. The CDR3 DNA is TGCGCCAGCGGAAAGGGGGTCCATGGCTACACCTTC.

J is TRBJ2-3 and V is TRBV27, with 8 bases fitting TRBD2. The CDR3 totals 16 residues. J lost 0 bases, V lost 5 bases, and 7 bases had no gene match. Germline lookup yields CDR1 MNHEY and CDR2 SMNVEV (reference sequence). In nucleotides, the CDR3 is TGTGCCAGCAGTCCGATAGCGGGGCGTAGCACAGATACGCAGTATTTT. This translates into CASSPIAGRSTDTQYF.

J is TRBJ2-1 and V is TRBV13, with D possibly being TRBD2 (6 bases). The germline gives CDR1 PRHDT, CDR2 FYEKMQ (reference sequence). The CDR3 covers 16 residues. Trimming took 3 bases from V and 7 from J, leaving 19 bases between them. This chain's CDR3 is CASSFSGGTSHNEQFF. CDR3 bases: TGTGCCAGCAGCTTTAGCGGCGGGACCAGCCATAATGAGCAGTTCTTC.

The rearrangement uses TRBV7-6 and TRBJ2-7, with D perhaps being TRBD1 or TRBD2 (5 bases each). In germline, CDR1 is SGHVS, CDR2 FNYEAQ. CDR3 length: 15 residues. The ends were cut back, 1 base at V and 3 bases at J, with 13 bases in the middle. The DNA for the CDR3 is TGTGCCAGCAGCTTAGAGAGAGGGGTGGGCTACGAGCAGTACTTC. As protein: CASSLERGVGYEQYF.

This clonotype was seen only a few times. The rearrangement links TRBV20-1 to TRBJ2-1; D gene ambiguous. CDR3 size: 12 residues. With 3 bases removed from V and 5 bases from J, the gap between germline ends came to 8 bases. Germline loops: CDR1 DFQATT, CDR2 SNEGSKA (reference sequence). The CDR3, as DNA: TGCAGTGCTAGCACCGTTCACAATGAGCAGTTCTTC. Translating gives CSASTVHNEQFF.

The rearrangement links TRBV3-1 to TRBJ2-4; TRBD2 agrees at 12 bases. CDR3 length: 16 residues. CDR1 is LGHDT, CDR2 YNNKEL, per germline (reference sequence). J was trimmed by 7 bases and V by 6 bases; bases with no gene match: 10. Written as DNA, the CDR3 is TGTGCCAGCAGTCCAGCGACTAGCGGGAGTCGGAACATTCAGTACTTC. Translation: CASSPATSGSRNIQYF.

This clonotype has at least ten counts. The chain employs TRBV28 and TRBJ2-2, with 10 bases matching TRBD1. This CDR3 spans 18 amino acids. Germline CDR1 is MDHEN and CDR2 is SYDVKM. Unmatched junction bases numbered 11, after V lost 2 bases and J lost 5 bases. The CDR3 sequence: CASSLRQGAGITTGELFF. The CDR3 bases are TGTGCCAGCAGTTTACGACAGGGGGCAGGGATAACAACCGGGGAGCTGTTTTTT.

A note on this clonotype: Mismatch with germline at one junction end may stem from a read error. This chain links TRBV19 with TRBJ1-5, with D possibly being TRBD1 (5 bases). The CDR3 consists of 16 residues. The germline gives CDR1 LNHDA, CDR2 SQIVND (reference sequence). CDR3 DNA sequence: TGTGCCAGTAGTACCCTTCTGACAGTAAGCAATCAGCCCCAGCGTTTT. Protein: CASSTLLTVSNQPQRF.